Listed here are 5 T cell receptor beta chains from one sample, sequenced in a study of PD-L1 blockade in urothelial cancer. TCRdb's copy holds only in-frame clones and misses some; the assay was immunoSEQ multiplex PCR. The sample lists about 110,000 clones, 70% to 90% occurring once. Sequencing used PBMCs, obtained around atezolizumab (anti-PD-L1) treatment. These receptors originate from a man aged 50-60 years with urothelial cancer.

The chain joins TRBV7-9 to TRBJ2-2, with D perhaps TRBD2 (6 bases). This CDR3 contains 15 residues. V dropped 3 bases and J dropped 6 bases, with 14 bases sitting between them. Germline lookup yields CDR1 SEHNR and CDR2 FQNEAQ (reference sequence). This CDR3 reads CASSFSGTGAGELFF. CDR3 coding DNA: TGTGCCAGCAGCTTCTCGGGGACGGGGGCCGGGGAGCTGTTTTTT.

CDR3: CASSLARGAYEQYF. For the CDR3, the DNA is TGTGCCAGCAGTTTAGCCAGGGGAGCCTACGAGCAGTACTTC. V is TRBV27 and J is TRBJ2-7; tentatively, D is TRBD1 (6 bases). Germline CDR1 MNHEY, CDR2 SMNVEV (reference sequence). The CDR3 covers 14 residues. V shed 2 bases and J shed 2 bases, with 10 bases lying between them.

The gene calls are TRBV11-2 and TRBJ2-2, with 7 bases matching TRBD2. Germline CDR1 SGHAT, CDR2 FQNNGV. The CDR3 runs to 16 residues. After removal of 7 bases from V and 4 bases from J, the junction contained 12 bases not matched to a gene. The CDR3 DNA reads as TGTGCCAGCACCCGTAGGGTTCTAGCGGCCACCGGGGAGCTGTTTTTT. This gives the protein CASTRRVLAATGELFF.

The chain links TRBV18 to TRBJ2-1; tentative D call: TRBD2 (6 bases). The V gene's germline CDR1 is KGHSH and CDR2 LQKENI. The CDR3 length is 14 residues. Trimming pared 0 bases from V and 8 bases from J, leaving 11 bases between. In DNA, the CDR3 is TGTGCCAGCTCACCACCGTCCCGGGAGTATGAGCAGTTCTTC. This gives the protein CASSPPSREYEQFF.

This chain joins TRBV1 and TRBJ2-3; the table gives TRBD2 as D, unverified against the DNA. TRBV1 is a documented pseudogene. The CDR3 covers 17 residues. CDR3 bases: TGCACCAGCAGCCAAGTGGGCTCGAAGCGGGAGGCAGATACGCAGTATTTT. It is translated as CTSSQVGSKREADTQYF.